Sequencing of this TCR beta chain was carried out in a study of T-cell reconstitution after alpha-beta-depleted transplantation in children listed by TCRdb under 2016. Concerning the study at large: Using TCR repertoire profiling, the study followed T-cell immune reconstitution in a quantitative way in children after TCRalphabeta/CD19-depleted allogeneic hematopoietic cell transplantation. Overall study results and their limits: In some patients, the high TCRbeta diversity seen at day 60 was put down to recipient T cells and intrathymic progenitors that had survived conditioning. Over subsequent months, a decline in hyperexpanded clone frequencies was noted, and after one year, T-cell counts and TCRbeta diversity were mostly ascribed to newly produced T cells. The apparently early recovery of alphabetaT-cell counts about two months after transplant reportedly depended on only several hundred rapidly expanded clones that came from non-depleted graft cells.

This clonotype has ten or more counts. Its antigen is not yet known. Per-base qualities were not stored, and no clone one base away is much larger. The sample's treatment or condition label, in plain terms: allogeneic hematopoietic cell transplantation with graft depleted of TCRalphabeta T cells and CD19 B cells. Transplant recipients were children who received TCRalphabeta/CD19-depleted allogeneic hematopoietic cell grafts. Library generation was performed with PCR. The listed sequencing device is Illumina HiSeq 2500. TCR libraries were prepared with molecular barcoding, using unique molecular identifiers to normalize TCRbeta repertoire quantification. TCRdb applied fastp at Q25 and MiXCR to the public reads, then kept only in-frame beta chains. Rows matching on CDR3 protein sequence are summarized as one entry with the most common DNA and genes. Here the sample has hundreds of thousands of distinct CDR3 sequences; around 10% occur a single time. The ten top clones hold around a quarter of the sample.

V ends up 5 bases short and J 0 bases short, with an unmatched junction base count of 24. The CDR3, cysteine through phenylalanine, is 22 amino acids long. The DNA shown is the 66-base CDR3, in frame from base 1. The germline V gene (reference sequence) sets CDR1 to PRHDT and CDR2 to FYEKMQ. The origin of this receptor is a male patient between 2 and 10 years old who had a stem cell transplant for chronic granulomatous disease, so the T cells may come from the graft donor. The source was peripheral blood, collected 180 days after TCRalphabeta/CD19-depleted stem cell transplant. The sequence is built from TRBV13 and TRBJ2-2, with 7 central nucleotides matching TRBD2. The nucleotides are TGTGCCAGCAGCCTACCGCCTACTACTAGCGATCGCGGGTGGTCGAACACCGGGGAGCTGTTTTTT. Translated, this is CASSLPPTTSDRGWSNTGELFF.